A single sample gave rise to the 2 T cell receptor beta chains below, sequenced in a study of CD8 T cells in Susac syndrome. Random hexamers primed reverse transcription of about 0.45 to 1 ug RNA. TCRdb reprocessed the immunoSEQ multiplex PCR reads with MiXCR, giving one entry per CDR3 protein. The data show about 140,000 distinct CDR3 sequences, approximately 95% seen once. The sequencing input was CD8+ T cells from PBMCs. The receptors shown here come from a human donor with Susac syndrome.

The rearrangement links TRBV15 to TRBJ2-3; D gene ambiguous. The CDR3 contains 15 residues. Trimming left V 3 bases short and J 11 bases short, with 21 bases between. Looked up from germline, CDR1 is LNHNV and CDR2 is YYDKDF (reference sequence). The CDR3 here is CATSSGRAGHIGQYF. The DNA for the CDR3 is TGTGCCACCAGCAGTGGAAGGGCCGGTCACATTGGGCAGTATTTT.

J is TRBJ2-1 and V is TRBV2; D not resolved. This CDR3 has 12 amino acids. Germline CDR1 SNHLY, CDR2 FYNNEI. The V and J ends lost 4 bases and 5 bases respectively, with 6 bases between them. CDR3: CASSGSDNEQFF. The DNA of the CDR3 is TGTGCCAGCAGTGGTAGTGACAATGAGCAGTTCTTC.